Below, 8 T cell receptor beta chains from the same sample are listed, as sequenced in a study of T-cell memory formation after mild COVID-19. TCRdb re-called the 5' RACE reads through MiXCR, storing one row per CDR3 protein. This sample has approximately 260,000 distinct CDR3 sequences, with approximately 16% found just once. Input material: PBMCs or a T cell subset sorted from them (not recorded which). All receptors derive from a man between 18 and 35 years old who had mild COVID-19 (a few samples of this study predate the infection). Cell type and time point are not known.

V is TRBV7-6 and J is TRBJ1-3; 8 nucleotides match TRBD1. With V trimmed by 5 bases and J by 4 bases, 7 bases remained unmatched. Germline V CDR1 and CDR2: SGHVS, FNYEAQ. The CDR3 is 15 amino acids. Written as DNA, the CDR3 is TGTGCCAGCAGCCGATCAGGGGGCCCCGGAAACACCATATATTTT. As protein: CASSRSGGPGNTIYF.

This clonotype showed up just a few times. V is TRBV6-5 and J is TRBJ1-1; D may be TRBD1 (5 bases). V was clipped by 4 bases and J by 5 bases, with 8 bases between them. Germline CDR1 is MNHEY and CDR2 is SVGAGI. This CDR3 is 12 amino acids long. The CDR3 DNA follows: TGTGCCAGCAGTTGGGGGACGACTGAAGCTTTCTTT. Translated, it gives CASSWGTTEAFF.

This clonotype was seen ten or more times. The genes are TRBV5-5 and TRBJ2-3, with D possibly being TRBD1 or TRBD2 (5 bases each). V lost 3 bases and J lost 2, with 16 bases in between. The CDR3 has 16 residues. Germline CDR1 is SGHKS and CDR2 is YYEKEE (reference sequence). The CDR3 sequence is CASSSDAGTVTDTQYF. The CDR3 DNA sequence: TGTGCCAGCAGCTCGGACGCCGGGACCGTCACAGATACGCAGTATTTT.

This chain connects TRBV12-3 or TRBV12-4 to TRBJ1-1; TRBD1 matches at 7 bases. There are 11 residues in the CDR3. V dropped 4 bases and J dropped 7; count of bases not matched to a gene: 0. CDR3 nucleotides: TGTGCCAGCAGTTCAGGGGGTGAAGCTTTCTTT. Its protein product is CASSSGGEAFF.

The chain uses TRBV20-1 and TRBJ1-2; D is unresolved. CDR1 is DFQATT and CDR2 is SNEGSKA in the germline V gene (reference sequence). V lost 3 bases, J lost 0 bases, and 14 bases lay in between. CDR3 length: 15 amino acids. The CDR3 is CSASMLQEANYGYTF. DNA for the CDR3: TGCAGTGCTAGCATGCTGCAGGAAGCTAACTATGGCTACACCTTC.

The sample holds a few counts of this clonotype. The chain recombines TRBV7-2 with TRBJ1-5; 9 bases match TRBD1. The CDR3 is 13 amino acids. J was trimmed by 7 bases and V by 3 bases; bases with no gene match: 1. Germline V gene data show CDR1 as SGHTA and CDR2 as FQGNSA. This CDR3 reads CASSLDRGQPQHF. The CDR3 DNA reads as TGTGCCAGCAGCTTGGACAGGGGACAGCCCCAGCATTTT.

This clonotype came up a few times. The V gene is TRBV18, the J gene TRBJ2-7, with D unclear. V was shortened by 3 bases and J by 3 bases, with 15 bases between the two germline ends. CDR1 and CDR2 from the germline V gene are KGHSH and LQKENI. This CDR3 comprises 15 residues. The CDR3 DNA sequence: TGTGCCAGCTCACCTGGTCCGGGTGGGGTCTACGAGCAGTACTTC. It encodes CASSPGPGGVYEQYF.

This CDR3 is CASSQDLGRAKNIQYF. The CDR3 nucleotides read TGCGCCAGCAGCCAAGATCTGGGGCGAGCCAAAAACATTCAGTACTTC. This rearrangement joins TRBV4-3 to TRBJ2-4, with D possibly TRBD1 on 5 matching bases. This CDR3 has 16 residues. V lost 0 bases and J lost 0, with 9 bases in between. Germline V lookup: CDR1 LGHNA, CDR2 YSLEER.